One sample yielded the 27 T cell receptor beta chains listed below, sequenced in a study of shared clonotypes between healthy human individuals. The repertoire was sequenced with immunoSEQ multiplex PCR; TCRdb's copy has only in-frame clones and lacks some. This table has about 1.5 million clones, roughly 98% appearing once. Sequencing used naive CD4+ T cells sorted from blood. Subset reported: CD45RA+ positively selected. These receptors all stem from a man younger than 40 in good health.

This rearrangement joins TRBV6-1 to TRBJ1-5; a weak D match, TRBD1 (5 bases). The CDR3 totals 14 residues. Germline V gene sequence: CDR1 MNHNS, CDR2 SASEGT. Trimming shortened V by 6 bases and J by 0 bases, and 9 bases separated the two germline ends. CDR3 bases: TGTGCCAGCAGACAGGTATATAGCAATCAGCCCCAGCATTTT. It translates to CASRQVYSNQPQHF.

Comments on this clone: The same CDR3 can be traced to other DNA sequences in this sample. The chain combines TRBV29-1 with TRBJ2-3; a weak D match, TRBD2 (5 bases). Germline assignment: CDR1 SQVTM and CDR2 ANQGSEA. The V end was cut by 6 bases, the J end by 0 bases, with 10 bases between. The CDR3 spans 13 residues. The CDR3 sequence is CSVESGSTDTQYF. CDR3 DNA sequence: TGCAGCGTGGAAAGCGGAAGCACAGATACGCAGTATTTT.

The CDR3 loop is CASSEPGTAGELFF. CDR3 in DNA: TGTGCCAGCAGTGAACCCGGGACAGCCGGGGAGCTGTTTTTT. The chain combines TRBV25-1 with TRBJ2-2, with 7 bases identical to TRBD1. CDR3 size: 14 residues. The germline CDR1 and CDR2 sequences are MGHDK and SYGVNS. Unmatched junction bases numbered 3, after V lost 2 bases and J lost 6 bases. The full variable domain, its missing parts supplied by reference TRBV25-1 and TRBJ2-2, is EADIYQTPRYLVIGTGKKITLECSQTMGHDKMYWYQQDPGMELHLIHYSYGVNSTEKGDLSSESTVSRIRTEHFPLTLESARPSHTSQYLCASSEPGTAGELFFGEGSRLTVL.

The V and J genes are TRBV28 and TRBJ2-7; TRBD1 is a possible D gene (5 bases). This CDR3 comprises 13 residues. V lost 6 bases and J 3 bases, leaving 12 bases between the germline ends. In germline, CDR1 is MDHEN, CDR2 SYDVKM. CDR3 residues: CASSKGSLYEQYF. The CDR3 nucleotides read TGTGCCAGCAGCAAGGGGTCCCTCTACGAGCAGTACTTC.

The genes are TRBV10-3 and TRBJ2-1; D is perhaps TRBD2 (5 bases). The CDR3 is 15 residues long. Looked up from germline, CDR1 is ENHRY and CDR2 is SYGVKD. V lost 0 bases, J lost 2 bases, and 8 bases lay in between. The CDR3 sequence: CAISESTGTYNEQFF. The CDR3 DNA reads TGTGCCATCAGTGAGTCAACCGGGACCTACAATGAGCAGTTCTTC.

Worth noting for this clone: The sample has other DNA sequences that encode this CDR3 too. This chain uses TRBV29-1 with TRBJ2-7, with 7 bases identical to TRBD1. V trimming: 6 bases; J trimming: 1 base; junction bases outside the gene matches: 3. Germline CDR1 SQVTM, CDR2 ANQGSEA. The CDR3 totals 12 residues. The CDR3 DNA is TGCAGCGTGAGGACAGGATCCTACGAGCAGTACTTC. Translated, it gives CSVRTGSYEQYF.

The V call is TRBV5-5, the J call TRBJ2-7, with unresolved D. Germline V gene data show CDR1 as SGHKS and CDR2 as YYEKEE (reference sequence). The CDR3 spans 14 residues. V lost 0 bases, J lost 6 bases, and 13 bases lay in between. CDR3 amino acids: CASSLGITLGEQYF. The CDR3 region has the DNA TGTGCCAGCAGCTTGGGTATCACCCTGGGCGAGCAGTACTTC.

Note on this clone: The same CDR3 can be traced to other DNA sequences in this sample. The CDR3 region has the DNA TGCGCCAGCAGCCTGGGACTAGCGGGAGTTGATACGCAGTATTTT. It yields the protein CASSLGLAGVDTQYF. This chain links TRBV5-1 with TRBJ2-3; 14 bases fit TRBD2. V lost 4 bases, J lost 6 bases, and 4 bases stayed unmatched. The CDR3 is 15 amino acids. Germline CDR1 SGHRS, CDR2 YFSETQ.

This clone was seen a single time. The V and J genes are TRBV7-2 and TRBJ2-5, with 7 bases identical to TRBD2. V shed 7 bases, J shed 4 bases, and the junction held 12 bases outside the gene matches. Germline V gene sequence: CDR1 SGHTA, CDR2 FQGNSA. The CDR3 has 15 amino acids. CDR3 in DNA: TGTGCCAGCACCGCGAGTTCGACTAGCAGAGAGACCCAGTACTTC. It codes for CASTASSTSRETQYF.

V usage is TRBV28 and J usage is TRBJ1-4; 8 nucleotides line up with TRBD1. V was clipped by 5 bases and J by 8 bases; unmatched bases: 10. The CDR3 runs 15 residues. Germline lookup yields CDR1 MDHEN and CDR2 SYDVKM. The CDR3, as DNA: TGTGCCAGCAGTCAGCGGACAGGGATGGCCGAAAAACTGTTTTTT. Translation: CASSQRTGMAEKLFF.

V usage is TRBV6-6 and J usage is TRBJ1-2; no reliable D call. Germline CDR1 MNHNY, CDR2 SVGAGI (reference sequence). The CDR3 has 13 amino acids. The germline V and J ends were trimmed by 6 bases and 4 bases, with 12 bases remaining between them. The CDR3 coding sequence is TGTGCCAGCAGAGGCCAGCTAATCTATGGCTACACCTTC. It is translated as CASRGQLIYGYTF.

The chain links TRBV10-1 to TRBJ1-2; TRBD1 matches at 8 bases. Germline V CDR1 and CDR2: WNHNN, SYGVQD (reference sequence). The junction had 6 bases not matched to a gene; V was cut back by 2 bases and J by 7 bases. This CDR3 comprises 14 residues. In DNA, the CDR3 is TGCGCCAGCAGTGAGCCAGGGGGCGCTTCTGGCTACACCTTC. It translates to CASSEPGGASGYTF.

The chain couples TRBV29-1 to TRBJ2-3, with a possible D match to TRBD1 (5 bases). CDR3 length: 16 residues. The V end was cut by 1 base, the J end by 4 bases, with 18 bases between. From germline, CDR1 is SQVTM and CDR2 ANQGSEA. The CDR3 spells CSVEGNSRQGPDTQYF. The CDR3 DNA follows: TGCAGCGTTGAAGGCAATTCGAGGCAGGGCCCAGATACGCAGTATTTT.

The rearrangement links TRBV19 to TRBJ2-1; 8 nucleotides align to TRBD2. The CDR3 runs to 17 residues. Trimming removed 5 bases from V and 4 bases from J; junction bases left unmatched: 13. Germline V gene lookup returns CDR1 LNHDA and CDR2 SQIVND (reference sequence). This chain's CDR3 is CASSVGPGRAKYNEQFF. The CDR3 DNA follows: TGTGCCAGTAGTGTTGGACCCGGGAGGGCCAAGTACAATGAGCAGTTCTTC.

The chain joins TRBV18 to TRBJ1-2; D perhaps matches TRBD1 (6 bases). Trimming left V 3 bases short and J 3 bases short, with 8 bases between. This CDR3 is built from 13 residues. Germline V gene sequence: CDR1 KGHSH, CDR2 LQKENI. The CDR3 DNA reads TGTGCCAGCTCACCTTGGACAGACTATGGCTACACCTTC. Translating it yields CASSPWTDYGYTF.

V usage is TRBV6-5 and J usage is TRBJ1-1, with D tentatively TRBD1 (5 bases). V was pared by 2 bases and J by 0 bases, with 13 bases between. Looked up from germline, CDR1 is MNHEY and CDR2 is SVGAGI. The CDR3 loop spans 16 amino acids. CDR3 sequence: CASSYPRGGMNTEAFF. The CDR3 nucleotides are TGTGCCAGCAGTTACCCCCGGGGGGGGATGAACACTGAAGCTTTCTTT.

This clone was picked up a small number of times. Other DNA sequences within the sample encode an identical CDR3. The rearrangement uses TRBV9 and TRBJ2-7; D perhaps matches TRBD2 (5 bases). CDR3 length equals 14 residues. The germline gives CDR1 SGDLS, CDR2 YYNGEE. Trimming shortened V by 0 bases and J by 3 bases, and 10 bases separated the two germline ends. The CDR3 region is CASSVAEGGYEQYF. CDR3 DNA sequence: TGTGCCAGCAGCGTAGCAGAAGGAGGCTACGAGCAGTACTTC.

This clone came up once. J is TRBJ2-5 and V is TRBV5-1; 8 nucleotides agree with TRBD2. This CDR3 contains 15 residues. Trimming at V came to 4 bases and at J to 5 bases, leaving 10 bases not matched to a gene. Germline values: CDR1 SGHRS, CDR2 YFSETQ. This chain's CDR3 is CASSKGVAGWETQYF. The CDR3, as DNA: TGCGCCAGCAGCAAGGGAGTAGCGGGATGGGAGACCCAGTACTTC.

Comment on this clone: Other DNA variants within this sample encode the same CDR3. The rearrangement joins TRBV28 to TRBJ2-7, with unresolved D. The CDR3 totals 12 residues. In germline, CDR1 is MDHEN, CDR2 SYDVKM. V gave up 4 bases and J gave up 2 bases, with 6 bases separating them. DNA of the CDR3: TGTGCCAGCAGTTCCCCCGCCTACGAGCAGTACTTC. It yields the protein CASSSPAYEQYF.

J is TRBJ2-7 and V is TRBV5-1, with 13 bases that match TRBD2. V trimming: 4 bases; J trimming: 5 bases; junction bases outside the gene matches: 6. There are 15 residues in the CDR3. CDR1 is SGHRS and CDR2 is YFSETQ in the germline V gene. CDR3 residues: CASSPGLAGVDEQYF. In nucleotides, the CDR3 is TGCGCCAGCAGCCCCGGACTAGCGGGAGTCGACGAGCAGTACTTC.

V and J are TRBV5-1 and TRBJ2-7; TRBD1 agrees at 9 bases. V trimming: 1 base; J trimming: 6 bases; junction bases outside the gene matches: 5. Germline CDR1 and CDR2: SGHRS and YFSETQ. The CDR3 has 14 residues. Here the CDR3 reads CASSLTQGAIEQYF. The CDR3 nucleotides read TGCGCCAGCAGCTTGACACAGGGGGCGATCGAGCAGTACTTC.

The genes are TRBV9 and TRBJ2-7; 11 bases are a match to TRBD2. The CDR3 has 17 residues. Trimming at V came to 3 bases and at J to 6 bases, leaving 14 bases not matched to a gene. From germline, CDR1 is SGDLS and CDR2 YYNGEE. This CDR3 is CASSATAGTSGYLEQYF. CDR3 bases: TGTGCCAGCAGCGCGACCGCCGGGACTAGCGGATACCTCGAGCAGTACTTC. Variable domain in full (rest from reference TRBV9 and TRBJ2-7): DSGVTQTPKHLITATGQRVTLRCSPRSGDLSVYWYQQSLDQGLQFLIQYYNGEERAKGNILERFSAQQFPDLHSELNLSSLELGDSALYFCASSATAGTSGYLEQYFGPGTRLTVT.

The chain employs TRBV28 and TRBJ2-7; perhaps D is TRBD1 or TRBD2 (6 bases each). Germline CDR1 reads MDHEN; CDR2 reads SYDVKM. Between the trimmed V and J ends, which lost 7 bases and 2 bases, there was a span of 15 bases. This CDR3 has 14 residues. This CDR3 reads CASTTLGGTYEQYF. As DNA, the CDR3 is TGTGCCAGCACCACTTTAGGGGGGACCTACGAGCAGTACTTC. The whole variable domain, filled in from reference TRBV28 and TRBJ2-7, reads DVKVTQSSRYLVKRTGEKVFLECVQDMDHENMFWYRQDPGLGLRLIYFSYDVKMKEKGDIPEGYSVSREKKERFSLILESASTNQTSMYLCASTTLGGTYEQYFGPGTRLTVT.

This clone was picked up one time. V is TRBV11-2 and J is TRBJ2-7, with 9 bases aligning to TRBD2. J lost 7 bases, V lost 1 base, and 20 bases had no gene match. CDR3 length: 19 residues. Germline assignment: CDR1 SGHAT and CDR2 FQNNGV. The CDR3 DNA sequence: TGTGCCAGCAGCTTAGTCTTCGGAAGTTGGGGCGGGAGGGCCGGTGAGCAGTACTTC. This gives the protein CASSLVFGSWGGRAGEQYF.

The chain links TRBV27 to TRBJ2-5, with 9 bases matching TRBD1. CDR1 is MNHEY and CDR2 is SMNVEV in the germline V gene (reference sequence). This CDR3 has 16 residues. Trimming at V came to 3 bases and at J to 7 bases, leaving 12 bases not matched to a gene. The CDR3 region is CASSFEGQGGRGTQYF. In nucleotides, the CDR3 is TGTGCCAGCAGTTTCGAGGGACAGGGAGGAAGGGGGACCCAGTACTTC.

The chain couples TRBV27 to TRBJ1-5, with 8 nucleotides matching TRBD1. Germline V gene sequence: CDR1 MNHEY, CDR2 SMNVEV (reference sequence). CDR3 size: 16 residues. J lost 6 bases, V lost 0 bases, and 7 bases had no gene match. As DNA, the CDR3 is TGTGCCAGCAGTTTATCCCCAGGGGGCGCGGGTCAGCCCCAGCATTTT. Its translation is CASSLSPGGAGQPQHF.

The CDR3 loop reads CASSLANSGLTF. DNA of the CDR3: TGTGCCAGCAGCTTAGCGAATAGCGGTCTCACCTTC. V gene TRBV7-2 combines with J gene TRBJ1-2; no definite D call. Looked up from germline, CDR1 is SGHTA and CDR2 is FQGNSA. This CDR3 is 12 amino acids long. The V end lost 0 bases, the J end lost 13 bases, and 12 bases lay between the germline ends.